This TCR beta chain originates from a study of cytomegalovirus exposure and HLA in healthy donors (dated by TCRdb to 2016 to 2017). Background on the whole study: In an earlier analysis of 450 to 750 of the donors, around 290 Gb of sequence data and roughly 100 million unique TCR beta sequences from 180 million or so T cells were reported. Approximately 310 gigabases of sequencing data and 80 million or so unique TCR sequences were included in an early release covering several hundred HLA-typed donors. Of the roughly 410 genotyped donors, 70% to 90% were placed in the genetic ancestry cluster associated with self-reported Caucasian donors. The study aimed to test whether cataloging public T cell receptors could reveal signatures of past pathogen exposure. The study used immunosequencing to profile the T cell repertoires of under 700 subjects and linked those repertoires to cytomegalovirus serostatus. A separate validation cohort of roughly 110 different subjects was used in addition to the approximately 700-subject first cohort. The study combined high-throughput TCR immunosequencing, statistical association of individual TCRs with disease status, and machine learning to predict cytomegalovirus infection status. In a later analysis, previously published TCR beta repertoires from 550 to 750 donors were re-analyzed and high-resolution HLA genotyping was added so that TCR occurrence patterns could be studied. Rather than drawing on any new phenotypic data, the later analysis identified candidate immune exposures from TCR beta sequences and the way those sequences occurred across donors. To decide whether each TCR beta V gene segment behaved as functional or pseudogenic, an earlier analysis of some 600 of the donors relied on high-throughput TCR beta sequencing. Donor age, sex, ethnicity and CMV serostatus were collected together with the repertoire data. In a later genetic analysis, genome-wide SNP genotypes for 398 of the 666 donors were used, and that subset was treated as a discovery cohort. Every repertoire in the discovery cohort had been generated on one and the same sequencing platform. HLA typing included class I and class II loci at four-digit resolution. Typing coverage differed by locus: A, B, C, DRB1 and DQB1 were typed in about 629-640 donors, DQA1 in 500 to 550, DPA1 in 600 to 610, and DPB1 in approximately 450. Roughly 5 DR-DQ haplotypes were handled as single units for association and clustering, since linkage in the cohort was strong. Among under 450 genotyped donors of the cohort, an average of around 240,000 unique TCR beta nucleotide sequences were sequenced per donor, roughly a sixth of them non-productive.

Broader findings and caveats from the paper: A later genetic analysis reported fewer N-insertions in productive TCRs among donors in an Asian-associated ancestry cluster than the roughly 690-donor mean. HLA typing was unavailable for some donors at each locus, so association tests used only the typed subset. In the study, 150 to 200 TCR beta chains were listed as associated with cytomegalovirus. The classifier was reported to diagnose cytomegalovirus status with high specificity and sensitivity in both the original cohort and the validation cohort. Across donors, most TCR sequences were observed very rarely, whereas some public TCRs were present in many individuals. V-gene and J-gene trimming of TCR beta chains was associated with a missense DCLRE1C variant in a later genetic analysis, and the association was replicated in an independent cohort. In a later analysis, several top co-occurrence clusters were reported to appear linked to parvovirus B19, influenza, CMV and Epstein-Barr virus. The only immune exposure information available for the cohort was CMV serostatus. A few of the identified cytomegalovirus-associated TCR beta chains were confirmed in vitro to be specific for cytomegalovirus antigens. In an earlier analysis of fewer than 750 of the donors, most TCR beta V segments were observed in productive rearrangements about 87% or about 30% of the time, broadly matching IMGT annotations. Most CMV-associated TCR beta chains appeared to be HLA-restricted in a later analysis, and the HLA associations seemed to be driven largely by CMV exposure. This cohort had only TCR beta chains sequenced, and the lack of alpha or paired-chain data limited which features could be detected. A cluster of highly shared sequence variants was judged likely to be a technical artifact of the sequencing pipeline. The authors suggested that the approach could potentially be extended to other disease states and immunological phenotypes. Correlated functional status among segregating V segments might reflect linkage disequilibrium, but an unknown experimental factor could not be ruled out. Roughly uniform sequencing depth across donors was assumed in presence/absence analyses, although this assumption may not hold. In a later analysis, the rate of TCR association differed among HLA loci, with DRB1 alleles having the most associated TCRs and HLA-C alleles having the fewest. In a later analysis, HLA-associated TCR beta chains showed more clonal expansion and lower generation probabilities than non-associated chains that were equally common. A later analysis associated 15,000 to 20,000 TCR beta sequences with specific HLA alleles at a false discovery rate of 0.05. A further reported finding was that TCR beta sequences accurately predicted the HLA-A and HLA-B alleles for most subjects in the first cohort. When HLA alleles, especially DR and DQ, strongly co-occurred, TCR associations were difficult to assign to individual alleles. About 17 rarely observed V segments, including chromosome 9 orphons, were excluded from the earlier analysis of a few hundred of the donors because counts were too low.

The library was produced with the immunoSEQ multiplex PCR assay. For the multiplex PCR, a mixture combining 60 forward primers for TCR Vbeta segments and 13 reverse primers for TCR Jbeta segments was used. A multiplex PCR assay on genomic DNA amplified the CDR3 region of rearranged TCR beta genes. The amplified TCR beta libraries were sequenced on the Illumina HiSeq System as 87-base-pair reads. The source study handled its data this way. A later analysis tallied 75 million to 95 million unique TCR beta chains across the 650 to 750 repertoires, and about 10 million of those chains were shared by two or more donors. Raw reads were error-corrected and collapsed into unique sequences by a nearest-neighbor algorithm in which closely related sequences were merged to remove PCR and sequencing errors. CDR3 sequences were aligned to IMGT reference sequences to assign V, D and J gene segments. Each retained sequence needed at least a six-nucleotide match to both a V gene segment and a J gene segment. A rearrangement counted as productive if the CDR3 had no stop codons and remained in frame with V and J, and every other rearrangement counted as non-productive. Following IMGT convention, CDR3 was defined as the stretch from the second conserved V-encoded cysteine up to the conserved J-encoded phenylalanine. Sequences without an unambiguous match to a single V gene segment were excluded from the earlier analysis of about 600 of the donors. In an earlier analysis of approximately 500 of the donors, a V segment was called functional when productive rearrangements were above 56.7%, and segregating when the standard deviation between donors exceeded 5%. A statistical classification framework was developed to diagnose cytomegalovirus status using the catalog of TCR beta chain sequences. A later analysis assigned V and J genes by comparing TCR nucleotide sequences with IMGT/GENE-DB human TR gene sequences. In a later analysis, CDR3 sequences and most-parsimonious VDJ recombination scenarios were assigned using the TCRdist pipeline. A later analysis defined each TCR beta chain by its CDR3 amino acid sequence plus V-gene family, and excluded reads lacking a unique V-gene family. As a way to deal with suspected cross-contamination and a sequencing artifact, a later analysis dropped roughly 620 nucleotide sequences that were highly shared and had low generation probability. For each public chain, a later analysis derived a clonal expansion index from normalized ranks of inferred template counts within each repertoire. In a later analysis, generation probabilities were computed using a VDJ recombination model fitted to out-of-frame rearrangements, and the results were checked against IGoR. A later analysis scored TCR-TCR, TCR-HLA and TCR-CMV co-occurrence with hypergeometric tests, applying a repertoire-size bias correction to TCR pairs. A later analysis estimated false discovery rates by permuting HLA or CMV assignments 20 times. In a later analysis, co-occurring TCRs were grouped with DBSCAN, and TCRdist sequence similarity was added when clustering was performed within HLA-allele-positive subsets. Repertoires with fewer than 30,000 or more than 120,000 public chains were left out of co-occurrence clustering, as were five repertoires with anomalous nucleotide sharing. The immuneACCESS repertoire file appears here via TCRdb, limited to in-frame rearrangements. These files lack a portion of the clones; in checked studies, under half of the deficit traces to unresolved V genes, and the cause of the others is not known. The D gene and trimming were derived from the DNA, and the V and J assignments and clone size from that table. This sample is represented by 150,000 to 200,000 clones; roughly 84% of them were singletons. 0.26% of the sample comes from the top ten.

This clone appeared a single time. Its antigen is not yet known. Nothing much larger sits one base from this clone, and base qualities are not available. The cohort comprised hundreds of healthy bone marrow donors. Cohort members were all nominally healthy when sampled, although unrecorded immune exposures were likely present. The donor was CMV seronegative and was included in the group of hundreds of seronegative cohort members. A peripheral blood sample was provided by each donor, and peripheral blood mononuclear cells were used for TCR beta sequencing. Genomic DNA was extracted from the blood cell samples with the Qiagen DNeasy Blood Extraction Kit. The specimen sequenced was PBMCs. The receptor was isolated from a boy younger than 18 in good health and CMV-seronegative.

The CDR3 reads as follows: CASSLKGLAGGFDEQFF. The nucleotide sequence reads as follows: TGTGCCAGCAGCCTGAAGGGACTAGCGGGAGGGTTCGATGAGCAGTTCTTC. The rearrangement joined TRBV7-6 to TRBJ2-1; TRBD2 fits 16 bases in the junction. Taken from the germline V gene, the CDR1 and CDR2 loops are SGHVS and FNYEAQ. Including cysteine and phenylalanine, the CDR3 has 17 amino acids. Left in the record is the CDR3 DNA by itself, 51 bases read in frame from the first base. Trimming removed 5 bases from V and 8 bases from J; the gene matches leave 9 bases unexplained.